A single sample gave rise to the 3 T cell receptor beta chains below, sequenced in a study of OX40 agonist ivuxolimab in advanced cancers. Produced via immunoSEQ multiplex PCR; TCRdb's table is partial and in-frame only. The table lists about 50,000 clones, more than 70% of them singletons. Material: CD4+ or CD8+ T cells sorted from blood, obtained in a trial of the OX40 agonist ivuxolimab. Every receptor here comes from an adult with an advanced solid tumor such as melanoma, head and neck, liver or kidney cancer.

The rearrangement joins TRBV7-9 to TRBJ1-1, with 12 positions matching TRBD1. This CDR3 is 16 amino acids long. V lost 5 bases, J lost 0 bases, and 4 bases stayed unmatched. Germline V gives CDR1 SEHNR, CDR2 FQNEAQ (reference sequence). CDR3 sequence: CASSRDRGRMNTEAFF. The CDR3, as DNA: TGTGCCAGCAGCAGGGACAGGGGGCGGATGAACACTGAAGCTTTCTTT.

Comments on this clone: This sample includes further DNA sequences coding for the same CDR3. The chain is built from TRBV9 and TRBJ2-1; D perhaps matches TRBD2 (5 bases). This CDR3 comprises 12 residues. Looked up from germline, CDR1 is SGDLS and CDR2 is YYNGEE. The ends were cut back, 0 bases at V and 10 bases at J, with 8 bases in the middle. The CDR3 reads CASSVVGGEQFF. The CDR3 nucleotides read TGTGCCAGCAGCGTAGTCGGCGGGGAGCAGTTCTTC.

The V call is TRBV5-1, the J call TRBJ1-1; the match to TRBD1 covers 8 bases. The CDR3 spans 14 residues. Germline CDR1 SGHRS, CDR2 YFSETQ. J gave up 4 bases and V 2 bases, and 4 bases lay outside the gene matches. In DNA, the CDR3 is TGCGCCAGCAGCTTTTACAGGGGGTCCACTGAAGCTTTCTTT. Protein: CASSFYRGSTEAFF.